This entry describes one TCR beta chain. Its antigen is still unknown. Qualities for individual bases were not recorded, and no much larger clone is one base off. The sample's time point, from its label and the paper: about 28 days (+/-7) after the second vaccine dose. AZD1222 recipients whose second dose came at about 4 weeks and those whose second dose came at about 12 weeks were combined into one group, since spike-specific TCR depth and breadth did not differ between the two schedules. Vaccinee samples were obtained from the UK trials COV001 and COV002, which included a single-blind randomized controlled phase 2/3 trial of AZD1222 (ChAdOx1 nCoV-19) in healthy adults. For TCRbeta chain sequencing, PBMC samples from trial participants were taken at day 0 and at day 28 after the second dose. The CDR3, from cysteine to phenylalanine, totals 14 residues. The CDR3 DNA has 42 bases and is translated from base 1. Ends trimmed: V by 7 bases, J by 5 bases; bases unmatched to a gene: 8. The CDR1 and CDR2 encoded by the germline V gene are SGHTA and FQGTGA.

The sample belongs to a study of T cell responses to AZD1222 COVID-19 vaccine (dated by TCRdb to the early 2020s). At the level of the whole study: A total of 230 to 250 trial participants underwent TCR sequencing, of whom 207 had received two doses of AZD1222 and 26 had received two doses of the MenACWY control vaccine. Trial participants were enrolled by age into subgroups of 18-55, 56-69 and 70-plus years, and approximately 150, 30 and 60 TCR-sequenced participants, respectively, were included in these subgroups. Findings and caveats that apply to the study as a whole: Because no day 14 peak-response samples were available, repertoires were characterized only after the peak T cell response. Conclusions about previously exposed vaccinees are limited, since just 6 or 7 AZD1222 recipients were seropositive for SARS-CoV-2 at baseline. A significant rise in spike-specific TCR breadth and depth was observed after two AZD1222 doses relative to day 0 and relative to MenACWY recipients. CD4 TCRs associated with the vaccine covered the entire spike protein, and the dominant responses were in regions 160-218 and 743-854. The 56-69-year group was small, and its depth increase did not reach significance, likely because of low power. Reportedly, almost half of the unique spike-specific TCRs recognized epitopes lying outside the regions that are mutated in the B.1.351 and B.1.1.7 variants. Participants were mostly white British and included more females than males, and it was suggested by the authors that clonal diversity may have been underestimated.

The CDR3 regions of human TCRbeta chains were analyzed by immunosequencing. The paper's data handling went like this. Repertoire TCRs were matched against a reference library of SARS-CoV-2-specific TCRs generated with the MIRA antigen-specificity platform. Breadth was defined as the fraction of unique TCRs that were SARS-CoV-2-associated, and depth was defined as the fraction of total T cells that were SARS-CoV-2-associated. Using the MIRA data, each spike-specific TCR was assigned both to the spike region to which the TCR was reactive and to a CD4 or CD8 class. Log10-transformed breadth and depth values were compared by one-way ANOVA with Sidak's multiple comparisons tests. TCRdb provides this immuneACCESS table in a form limited to in-frame rearrangements. Some clones are lacking; in checked studies, under half of them reflect an unresolved V gene, and why the rest are absent is not known. The V and J calls and the clone size are those of that table, but D and trimming were determined from the DNA. This sample lists 130,000 to 150,000 clones; roughly nine tenths were detected once. The ten largest clonotypes hold 3% to 4% of the sample.

This TCR derives from an adult who received the AZD1222 COVID-19 vaccine. In this chain, TRBV7-3 is recombined with TRBJ2-3; TRBD2 matches 8 bases in the middle. The sequencing used peripheral blood, collected 28 days after the second AZD1222 dose. The nucleotide sequence is TGTGCCAGCAAAAGCGGGAGCATCCAAGATACGCAGTATTTT. The resulting protein is CASKSGSIQDTQYF.